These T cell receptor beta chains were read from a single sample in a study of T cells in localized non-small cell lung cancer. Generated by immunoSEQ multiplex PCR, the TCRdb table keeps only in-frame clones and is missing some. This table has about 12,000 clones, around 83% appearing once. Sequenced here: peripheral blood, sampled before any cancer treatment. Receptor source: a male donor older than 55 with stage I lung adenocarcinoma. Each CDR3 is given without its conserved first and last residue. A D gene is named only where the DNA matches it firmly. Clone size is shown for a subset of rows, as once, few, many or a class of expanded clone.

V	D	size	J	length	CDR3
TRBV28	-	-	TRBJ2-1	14	ASSSTVAEQYNEQF
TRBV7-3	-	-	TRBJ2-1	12	ASKTSVTNNEQF
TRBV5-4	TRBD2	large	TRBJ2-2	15	ASSSPGSGGLTGELF
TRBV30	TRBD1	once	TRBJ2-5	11	AWERTGIETQY
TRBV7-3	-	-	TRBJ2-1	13	ASSRTRGTLNEQF
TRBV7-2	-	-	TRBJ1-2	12	ASSLGTASYGYT
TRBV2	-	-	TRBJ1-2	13	ASSATGSTFYGYT
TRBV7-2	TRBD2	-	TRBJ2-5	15	ASSGGLAGGLQETQY
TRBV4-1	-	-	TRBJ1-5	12	ASTGGGRNQPQH
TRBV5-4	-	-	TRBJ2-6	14	ASSLGGFSGANVLT
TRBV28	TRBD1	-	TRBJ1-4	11	AARGTGYEKLF
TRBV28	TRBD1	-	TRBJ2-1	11	ATLRQGADEQF
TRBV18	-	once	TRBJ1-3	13	ASSPQLENGNTIY
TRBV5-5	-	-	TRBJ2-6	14	ASSALGSSGANVLT
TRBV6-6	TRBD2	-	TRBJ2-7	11	ASSSRDGGEQY
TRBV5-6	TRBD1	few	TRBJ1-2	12	ASSLDRGGYGYT
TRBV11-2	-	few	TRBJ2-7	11	ASSLGPIREQY
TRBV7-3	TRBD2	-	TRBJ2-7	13	ASSLRLAGPYEQY
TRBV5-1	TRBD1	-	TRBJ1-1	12	ASSLGTGNTEAF
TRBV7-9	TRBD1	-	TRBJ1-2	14	ASSLGQGLTNYGYT
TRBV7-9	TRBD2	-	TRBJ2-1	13	ASSSRDYPYNEQF
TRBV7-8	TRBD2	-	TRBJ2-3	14	ASSFGASGRADTQY
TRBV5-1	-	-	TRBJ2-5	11	ASSLEGQETQY
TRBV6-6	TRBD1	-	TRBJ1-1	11	ASSLQGGSEAF
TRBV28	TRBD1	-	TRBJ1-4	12	ASSRTGGGEKLF
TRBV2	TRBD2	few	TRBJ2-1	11	ASWEGGINEQF
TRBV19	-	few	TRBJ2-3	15	ASSEGLLKVAEHTQY
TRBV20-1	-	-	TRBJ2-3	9	SAPLTDTQY
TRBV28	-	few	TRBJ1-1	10	ASSLSPGVAF
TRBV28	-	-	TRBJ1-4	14	ASSSTSGFAGEKLF
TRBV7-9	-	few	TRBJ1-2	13	ASSVAGGGYYGYT
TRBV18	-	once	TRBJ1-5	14	ASSFQSSGSNQPQH
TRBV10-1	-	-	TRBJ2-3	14	ASSESNRVGTDTQY
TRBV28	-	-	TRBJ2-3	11	ASSLPPSDTQY
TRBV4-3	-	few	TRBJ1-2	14	ASSQSYLGEGYGYT
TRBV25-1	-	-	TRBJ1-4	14	ASSMVGFATNEKLF
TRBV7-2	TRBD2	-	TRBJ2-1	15	ASSTPRGLAGGDEQF
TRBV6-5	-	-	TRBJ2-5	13	ASSPRGQVGETQY
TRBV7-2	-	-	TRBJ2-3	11	ASSLENTDTQY
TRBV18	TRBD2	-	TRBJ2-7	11	ASSPTSGMEQY
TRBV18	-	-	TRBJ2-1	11	ASGGTVDNEQF